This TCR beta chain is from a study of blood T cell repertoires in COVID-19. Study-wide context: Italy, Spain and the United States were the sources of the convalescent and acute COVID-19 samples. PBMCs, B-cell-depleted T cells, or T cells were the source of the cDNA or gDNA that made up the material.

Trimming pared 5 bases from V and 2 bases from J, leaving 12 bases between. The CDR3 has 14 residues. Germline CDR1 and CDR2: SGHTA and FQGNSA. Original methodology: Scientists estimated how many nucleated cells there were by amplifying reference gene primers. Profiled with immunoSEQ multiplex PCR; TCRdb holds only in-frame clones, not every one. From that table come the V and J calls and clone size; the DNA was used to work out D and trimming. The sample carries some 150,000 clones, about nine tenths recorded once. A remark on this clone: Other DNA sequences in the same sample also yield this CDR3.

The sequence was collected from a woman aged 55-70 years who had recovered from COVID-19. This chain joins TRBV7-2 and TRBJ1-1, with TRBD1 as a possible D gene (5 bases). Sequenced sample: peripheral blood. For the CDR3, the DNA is TGTGCCAGCAGCCCCCGGGGGGGTAACACTGAAGCTTTCTTT. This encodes CASSPRGGNTEAFF. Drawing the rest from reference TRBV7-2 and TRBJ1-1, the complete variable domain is GAGVSQSPSNKVTEKGKDVELRCDPISGHTALYWYRQSLGQGLEFLIYFQGNSAPDKSGLPSDRFSAERTGGSVSTLTIQRTQQEDSAVYLCASSPRGGNTEAFFGQGTRLTVV.